This TCR beta chain originates from a study of blood T cell repertoires in COVID-19. Study-wide context: Acute-phase and convalescent COVID-19 samples originated in the United States, Italy and Spain.

Sequencing used immunoSEQ multiplex PCR; TCRdb keeps in-frame clones, though not all of them. The data hold some 38,000 clones, with over 80% observed a single time. This clone was detected a few times. This clonotype was obtained from a woman in her 30s in a cohort sampled during active COVID-19. Sequenced input: peripheral blood.

In DNA form, the CDR3 reads TGTGCCAGCAGCTCCAGGGTCTTCGGTGGAAACACCATATATTTT. Protein product: CASSSRVFGGNTIYF. The rearrangement links TRBV7-9 to TRBJ1-3, with D tentatively TRBD1 (5 bases). The ends were cut back, 4 bases at V and 3 bases at J, with 13 bases in the middle. This CDR3 is 15 amino acids long. CDR1 is SEHNR, CDR2 FQNEAQ, per germline (reference sequence).